The clone carrying this T cell receptor beta chain was seen more than once but under ten times. As yet, its antigen is unknown. Compared with germline, one end of the junction differs, possibly owing to a read error. The CDR3 loop spans 13 amino acids. The sample is drawn from a study of tumor-infiltrating lymphocytes in glioblastoma multiforme. The study, taken as a whole, reports: Unequal TCR RNA per T cell might skew measured clone sizes. The T cells in this sample were not sorted into functional subsets.

TCRB libraries came from RNA via three nested multiplex PCR rounds. No unique molecular identifiers were described for these TCRB libraries. TCRdb itself ran the multiplex PCR reads through MiXCR, one entry per CDR3 protein. Of roughly 15,000 distinct CDR3 sequences listed, 73% were seen once; the top ten hold over 35%. This clonotype was sampled from a male donor with glioblastoma. V is TRBV12-3 or TRBV12-4 and J is TRBJ2-2; a weak D match, TRBD2 (5 bases). What was sequenced was brain tumor tissue. CDR3 residues: CASNDQETGELLF. Here the CDR3 DNA reads TGTGCCAGCAACGACCAGGAGACCGGGGAGCTGTTGTTT.